Presented here are 31 T cell receptor beta chains from one specimen sequenced in a study of Ad26.COV2.S vaccination and SARS-CoV-2 variants (dated by TCRdb to the early 2020s). In the paper's terms, the treatment or condition label means: some 19 received Ad26.COV2.S at low or high dose, single or two shots; about 5 received placebo; per-sample allocation not given. For vaccine and placebo recipients, repertoires were sequenced using samples collected on day 63 after the first injection. Libraries came from the immunoSEQ multiplex PCR assay. TCRdb mirrors the immuneACCESS table, restricted to in-frame sequences. Some clones are absent from its copies; in checked studies, under half trace to an unresolved V gene, and the reason for the others is unknown. This sample has hundreds of thousands of clones in its table, and 90% of those were observed once. Together, the top ten hold more than 9% of the sample.

The sample consisted of peripheral blood, taken in a trial of Ad26.COV2.S vaccine versus placebo. These receptors came from a person between 18 and 65 years old who received the Ad26.COV2.S COVID-19 vaccine or a placebo.

The rearrangement uses TRBV29-1 and TRBJ2-1; 12 positions agree with TRBD2. The germline V gene encodes CDR1 SQVTM and CDR2 ANQGSEA. J was trimmed by 8 bases and V by 6 bases; bases with no gene match: 11. The CDR3 sequence is 15 residues long. CDR3 DNA: TGCAGCGTCATTCTAGCGGGAGGGCCAGGATATGAGCAGTTCTTC. The encoded protein is CSVILAGGPGYEQFF.

The chain is built from TRBV11-2 and TRBJ2-5, with a tentative D call TRBD2 (5 bases). CDR3 length: 14 residues. Per the germline V gene, CDR1 is SGHAT and CDR2 is FQNNGV. Trimming stripped 2 bases from V and 7 bases from J, with 14 bases between. CDR3 bases: TGTGCCAGCAGCTTACAAACTAGTGTCGGGACCCAGTACTTC. Residues: CASSLQTSVGTQYF. Full variable domain (remainder filled in from reference TRBV11-2 and TRBJ2-5): EAGVAQSPRYKIIEKRQSVAFWCNPISGHATLYWYQQILGQGPKLLIQFQNNGVVDDSQLPKDRFSAERLKGVDSTLKIQPAKLEDSAVYLCASSLQTSVGTQYFGPGTRLLVL.

J is TRBJ2-1 and V is TRBV4-1; D not resolved. The V gene lost 0 bases and the J gene lost 8 bases, with 8 bases spanning the gap. Germline loops: CDR1 MGHRA, CDR2 YSYEKL. The CDR3 has 13 residues. CDR3 sequence: CASSQDSSYEQFF. DNA for the CDR3: TGCGCCAGCAGCCAAGATTCGAGCTATGAGCAGTTCTTC.

The genes are TRBV9 and TRBJ1-4, with 8 bases that match TRBD1. The ends lost 4 bases at V and 7 bases at J; junction bases unmatched: 6. There are 14 residues in the CDR3. The V gene's germline CDR1 is SGDLS and CDR2 YYNGEE. In DNA form, the CDR3 reads TGTGCCAGCAGCCCGGACAGGGTCAGTGAAAAACTGTTTTTT. Amino acids: CASSPDRVSEKLFF.

This rearrangement joins TRBV24-1 to TRBJ1-2; unclear D gene. In germline, CDR1 is KGHDR, CDR2 SFDVKD. Trimming stripped 4 bases from V and 2 bases from J, with 13 bases between. The CDR3 totals 15 residues. The CDR3 nucleotides read TGTGCCACCAGTGACCCATCCGGGGTAAACTATGGCTACACCTTC. Residues: CATSDPSGVNYGYTF.

The V call is TRBV30, the J call TRBJ2-7, with D hard to call. The CDR3 loop spans 13 amino acids. Germline V lookup: CDR1 GTSNPN, CDR2 SVGIG (reference sequence). V shed 7 bases and J shed 0 bases, with 13 bases lying between them. In DNA, the CDR3 is TGTGCCTACAAAAAGGGCTACTCCTACGAGCAGTACTTC. The encoded protein is CAYKKGYSYEQYF.

This chain joins TRBV11-3 and TRBJ2-7, with D possibly being TRBD2 (6 bases). CDR3 length: 14 amino acids. The germline V gene has CDR1 SGHNT and CDR2 YENEEA. Trimming took off 5 bases at V and 2 bases at J, with 13 bases between the two ends. The CDR3 DNA reads as TGTGCCAGCAGCGAGCAGACGGGGGCCTACGAGCAGTACTTC. It yields the protein CASSEQTGAYEQYF.

The J gene is TRBJ1-3, the V gene TRBV7-8; D is unresolved. From germline, CDR1 is SGHVS and CDR2 FQNEAQ. The CDR3 is made up of 19 amino acids. Trimming left V 2 bases short and J 0 bases short, with 20 bases between. The CDR3 spells CASSLYLGASGDSGNTIYF. Here the CDR3 DNA reads TGTGCCAGCAGCTTATACCTAGGTGCGAGTGGAGACTCTGGAAACACCATATATTTT.

This rearrangement joins TRBV20-1 to TRBJ1-2; 7 nucleotides match TRBD1. The V gene's germline CDR1 is DFQATT and CDR2 SNEGSKA (reference sequence). V was clipped by 3 bases and J by 1 base; unmatched bases: 2. The CDR3 runs to 13 residues. The CDR3 nucleotides read TGCAGTGCTAGTACAGGGGATAACTATGGCTACACCTTC. Translating it yields CSASTGDNYGYTF.

The chain couples TRBV11-2 to TRBJ2-3; D is perhaps TRBD2 (6 bases). The length of the CDR3 is 13 residues. Germline V gene lookup returns CDR1 SGHAT and CDR2 FQNNGV. Between the trimmed V and J ends, which lost 2 bases and 4 bases, there was a span of 7 bases. The CDR3 DNA follows: TGTGCCAGCAGCTTATTAGCGGCAGATACGCAGTATTTT. Its translation is CASSLLAADTQYF.

V is TRBV19 and J is TRBJ1-1, with D possibly matching TRBD1 (6 bases). Trimming cost V 6 bases and J 0 bases, with 17 bases left between them. The CDR3 extends over 16 amino acids. In germline, CDR1 is LNHDA, CDR2 SQIVND (reference sequence). The CDR3 sequence: CASSTLLDSMNTEAFF. The CDR3 nucleotides are TGTGCCAGTAGCACCCTCCTGGACAGTATGAACACTGAAGCTTTCTTT.

This clone is a singleton in its sample. One junction end does not reproduce the germline sequence, and a read error may be involved. The chain combines TRBV4-2 with TRBJ1-2; D perhaps matches TRBD1 (6 bases). CDR1 and CDR2 (germline): LGHNA, YNFKEQ. The CDR3 loop spans 14 amino acids. This CDR3 reads CASSEDLGGASYTF. DNA of the CDR3: TGTGCCAGCAGCGAAGATTTGGGGGGCGCGAGCTACACCTTC.

This chain connects TRBV12-3 or TRBV12-4 to TRBJ2-1; D is uncertain. The V end lost 3 bases, the J end lost 6 bases, and 9 bases lay between the germline ends. The CDR3 totals 13 residues. CDR3 protein: CASSFEDGNEQFF. The CDR3 coding sequence is TGTGCCAGCAGTTTTGAGGACGGCAATGAGCAGTTCTTC.

This clone was seen a handful of times. This chain uses TRBV7-9 with TRBJ2-7; the match to TRBD1 covers 8 bases. Germline assignment: CDR1 SEHNR and CDR2 FQNEAQ (reference sequence). The CDR3 runs to 14 residues. Germline trimming cut 5 bases from V and 2 bases from J; bases unmatched to any gene: 5. CDR3 nucleotide sequence: TGTGCCAGCAGCGCCGGACAGGGACCCTACGAGCAGTACTTC. Amino acids: CASSAGQGPYEQYF.

The chain uses TRBV29-1 and TRBJ2-1, with 11 bases aligning to TRBD2. CDR1 is SQVTM and CDR2 is ANQGSEA in the germline V gene. This CDR3 is built from 15 residues. V lost 7 bases and J lost 0; bases outside the gene matches: 5. Here the CDR3 reads CSANLAGGSYNEQFF. In DNA form, the CDR3 reads TGCAGCGCTAACCTAGCGGGAGGCTCCTACAATGAGCAGTTCTTC.

V usage is TRBV3-1 (or the pseudogene TRBV3-2) and J usage is TRBJ1-6; 10 nucleotides line up with TRBD1. Unmatched junction bases numbered 4, after V lost 3 bases and J lost 5 bases. Germline assignment: CDR1 LGHDT and CDR2 YNNKEL (reference sequence). CDR3 length: 16 residues. Here the CDR3 DNA reads TGTGCCAGCAGCCAGGGACAGGGGCGCCATAATTCACCCCTCCACTTT. Its translation: CASSQGQGRHNSPLHF.

This rearrangement joins TRBV7-2 to TRBJ1-2; D perhaps matches TRBD1 (5 bases). This CDR3 has 15 amino acids. Trimming took 5 bases from V and 2 from J, leaving 15 bases between them. Germline CDR1 SGHTA, CDR2 FQGNSA. Written as DNA, the CDR3 is TGTGCCAGCAGCCTACTCGGGACGGCGAACTATGGCTACACCTTC. Translating it yields CASSLLGTANYGYTF.

This clone came up a few times. The V call is TRBV30, the J call TRBJ1-5; 9 bases are shared with TRBD1. Trimming at V came to 3 bases and at J to 5 bases, leaving 11 bases not matched to a gene. Germline CDR1 is GTSNPN and CDR2 is SVGIG (reference sequence). The CDR3 has 16 amino acids. This chain's CDR3 is CAWSAGTGISDQPQHF. The CDR3 DNA sequence: TGTGCCTGGAGCGCCGGGACAGGGATAAGCGATCAGCCCCAGCATTTT.

J is TRBJ2-4 and V is TRBV21-1; the table calls TRBD2, which could not be checked here. TRBV21-1 is noted as a pseudogene. This CDR3 region has 17 residues. This chain's CDR3 is CASSKDSGGPSKNIQYF. The CDR3 DNA follows: TGTGCCAGCAGCAAAGATTCGGGAGGGCCCTCTAAAAACATTCAGTACTTC.

On this clone: Other DNA sequences in this sample translate to the same CDR3. The genes are TRBV12-3 or TRBV12-4 and TRBJ1-2; TRBD1 might be the D (5 bases). The germline V and J ends were trimmed by 5 bases and 2 bases, with 9 bases remaining between them. This CDR3 has 13 residues. The CDR3 is CASSPGANYGYTF. CDR3 nucleotide sequence: TGTGCCAGCAGTCCCGGGGCCAACTATGGCTACACCTTC.

This clone was counted once. The V call is TRBV23-1, the J call TRBJ2-1, with 8 nucleotides matching TRBD1. TRBV23-1 has ORF status, its function being uncertain. The ends lost 4 bases at V and 9 bases at J; junction bases unmatched: 2. The CDR3 contains 12 residues. The CDR3: CASSPRGREQFF. The CDR3 DNA reads TGCGCCAGCAGTCCCAGGGGGCGTGAGCAGTTCTTC.

The rearrangement joins TRBV6-2 or TRBV6-3 to TRBJ2-1; D gene uncertain. The CDR3 length is 15 residues. Germline V gene data show CDR1 as MNHEY and CDR2 as SVGEGT. V lost 0 bases, J lost 0 bases, and 6 bases lay in between. CDR3 sequence (DNA): TGTGCCAGCAGTTACTCGATTAGCTCCTACAATGAGCAGTTCTTC. This sequence encodes CASSYSISSYNEQFF.

The genes are TRBV5-4 and TRBJ2-7; 7 nucleotides match TRBD2. The CDR3 runs to 15 residues. CDR1 and CDR2 from the germline V gene are SGHNT and YYREEE (reference sequence). V shed 1 base and J 3 bases; nucleotides not matched to a gene: 7. The CDR3 is CASSLMGGSDYEQYF. The CDR3 DNA sequence: TGTGCCAGCAGCTTGATGGGCGGGAGCGACTACGAGCAGTACTTC.

The chain couples TRBV4-1 to TRBJ1-6, with 9 bases fitting TRBD1. Germline lookup yields CDR1 MGHRA and CDR2 YSYEKL. The CDR3 has 18 residues. With V trimmed by 0 bases and J by 8 bases, 11 bases remained unmatched. The CDR3 reads CASSQEGQGKLTDSPLHF. The CDR3 DNA reads TGCGCCAGCAGCCAAGAGGGACAGGGTAAATTAACGGATTCACCCCTCCACTTT.

Worth noting for this clone: Other nucleotide sequences in the sample specify the same CDR3. CDR3: CAWSVGVNQPQHF. The CDR3 nucleotides read TGTGCCTGGAGTGTCGGGGTAAACCAGCCCCAGCATTTT. The chain couples TRBV30 to TRBJ1-5, with D unclear. This CDR3 spans 13 amino acids. CDR1 is GTSNPN, CDR2 SVGIG, per germline (reference sequence). V lost 0 bases and J 7 bases, leaving 10 bases between the germline ends.

Concerning this clone: A read error may produce the germline difference seen at one junction end. The gene calls are TRBV11-2 and TRBJ2-7; D remains unclear. The CDR3 covers 12 residues. Germline lookup yields CDR1 SGHAT and CDR2 FQNNGV. CDR3 nucleotides: TGTGCCAGCAGCTTAGCGACATCCTTCCCAGACTTC. As protein: CASSLATSFPDF.

The chain combines TRBV15 with TRBJ2-1, with 11 bases lining up with TRBD1. Germline-derived CDR1 and CDR2 are LNHNV and YYDKDF (reference sequence). CDR3 length: 16 amino acids. The V and J ends lost 0 bases and 7 bases, in that order; junction bases with no gene match: 5. The DNA of the CDR3 is TGTGCCACCAGCAGAGAACCGGGACAGGGGGGGAATGAGCAGTTCTTC. This encodes CATSREPGQGGNEQFF. Full variable domain (outside the CDR3, taken from reference TRBV15 and TRBJ2-1): DAMVIQNPRYQVTQFGKPVTLSCSQTLNHNVMYWYQQKSSQAPKLLFHYYDKDFNNEADTPDNFQSRRPNTSFCFLDIRSPGLGDTAMYLCATSREPGQGGNEQFFGPGTRLTVL.

In its sample, this clone was seen a few times. The chain links TRBV27 to TRBJ2-7, with 13 bases that match TRBD2. V shed 6 bases and J 7 bases; nucleotides not matched to a gene: 3. Germline-derived CDR1 and CDR2 are MNHEY and SMNVEV (reference sequence). The CDR3 spans 13 residues. CDR3 in DNA: TGTGCCAGCAGAGGACTAGCGGGAGTTGAGCAGTACTTC. This codes for CASRGLAGVEQYF.

The chain is built from TRBV15 and TRBJ1-2, with TRBD1 matching over 8 bases. The ends lost 8 bases at V and 7 bases at J; junction bases unmatched: 9. The CDR3 totals 13 residues. From germline, CDR1 is LNHNV and CDR2 YYDKDF (reference sequence). In DNA form, the CDR3 reads TGTGCCACCTGGCCAGACAGGGGAGGTGGCTACACCTTC. This encodes CATWPDRGGGYTF.

The J gene is TRBJ1-5, the V gene TRBV6-2 or TRBV6-3; tentatively, D is TRBD1 (6 bases). The CDR3 runs 17 residues. Germline-derived CDR1 and CDR2 are MNHEY and SVGEGT. V lost 2 bases and J 0 bases, leaving 14 bases between the germline ends. The CDR3 is CASSYGWRTASNQPQHF. DNA of the CDR3: TGTGCCAGCAGTTACGGATGGAGGACAGCTAGCAATCAGCCCCAGCATTTT.

The genes are TRBV4-3 and TRBJ1-3, with 7 bases identical to TRBD1. The CDR3 is 18 amino acids. Germline V gene sequence: CDR1 LGHNA, CDR2 YSLEER. The trim removed 0 bases at V and 0 bases at J, leaving 8 bases unmatched. The CDR3: CASSQDRAGQHSGNTIYF. The CDR3, as DNA: TGCGCCAGCAGCCAAGATCGGGCGGGACAGCACTCTGGAAACACCATATATTTT.